Below are 27 T cell receptor beta chains sequenced from a single sample in a study of shared clonotypes between healthy human individuals. TCRdb's table, derived via immunoSEQ multiplex PCR, lists solely in-frame clones and lacks some. This sample has around 990,000 clones; 60% to 85% occur once, and the top ten carry about 0.94%. Source material: memory CD4+ T cells from PBMCs. Subset here: CD45RA-negative fraction. The receptors shown here come from a man between 18 and 29 years old in good health. Some clones in this sample may be carry-over from other donors' samples.

The chain combines TRBV11-2 with TRBJ2-1, with D perhaps TRBD1 (5 bases). Trimming removed 2 bases from V and 10 bases from J, with 12 bases in between. The germline gives CDR1 SGHAT, CDR2 FQNNGV. The length of the CDR3 is 13 residues. CDR3 region: CASSLYGAEEQFF. The CDR3 nucleotides are TGTGCCAGCAGCTTATATGGGGCGGAAGAGCAGTTCTTC. The full variable domain, its missing parts supplied by reference TRBV11-2 and TRBJ2-1, is EAGVAQSPRYKIIEKRQSVAFWCNPISGHATLYWYQQILGQGPKLLIQFQNNGVVDDSQLPKDRFSAERLKGVDSTLKIQPAKLEDSAVYLCASSLYGAEEQFFGPGTRLTVL.

The chain uses TRBV16 and TRBJ1-2; D not certain. The germline V and J ends were trimmed by 2 bases and 0 bases, with 7 bases remaining between them. The V gene's germline CDR1 is KGHSY and CDR2 FQNENV. The CDR3 extends over 14 amino acids. This chain's CDR3 is CASSQLPSNYGYTF. CDR3 nucleotides: TGTGCCAGCAGCCAACTACCCTCTAACTATGGCTACACCTTC.

As for this clone: A far bigger clonotype differs at one base, so this is likely a read error. The CDR3 loop is CAWSDPSPEQFF. CDR3 coding DNA: TGTGCCTGGAGTGACCCGAGCCCTGAGCAGTTCTTC. The V and J genes are TRBV30 and TRBJ2-1; D remains unclear. Trimming shortened V by 1 base and J by 9 bases, and 10 bases separated the two germline ends. The CDR3 has 12 amino acids. Per the germline V gene, CDR1 is GTSNPN and CDR2 is SVGIG (reference sequence). The entire variable domain, with the rest obtained from reference TRBV30 and TRBJ2-1, is as follows: SQTIHQWPATLVQPVGSPLSLECTVEGTSNPNLYWYRQAAGRGLQLLFYSVGIGQISSEVPQNLSASRPQDRQFILSSKKLLLSDSGFYLCAWSDPSPEQFFGPGTRLTVL.

The rearrangement joins TRBV7-2 to TRBJ1-2; TRBD1 matches 7 bases. J was trimmed by 4 bases and V by 0 bases; bases with no gene match: 2. The CDR3 runs to 14 residues. Germline-derived CDR1 and CDR2 are SGHTA and FQGNSA. The DNA for the CDR3 is TGTGCCAGCAGCTTAGCGGGGACAGTCTATGGCTACACCTTC. Translated: CASSLAGTVYGYTF.

The genes are TRBV5-6 and TRBJ2-5; D may be TRBD1 (5 bases). The V gene's germline CDR1 is SGHDT and CDR2 YYEEEE. The CDR3 extends over 14 amino acids. V was cut by 2 bases and J by 1 base, with 9 bases left in between. In DNA, the CDR3 is TGTGCCAGCAGCTTAGGCAGGGTCCAAGAGACCCAGTACTTC. Protein sequence: CASSLGRVQETQYF.

This chain uses TRBV5-1 with TRBJ2-1, with D possibly being TRBD1 (6 bases). The germline V gene has CDR1 SGHRS and CDR2 YFSETQ. The V end lost 2 bases, the J end lost 7 bases, and 13 bases lay between the germline ends. CDR3 length equals 14 residues. CDR3 residues: CASSFTDSLNEQFF. CDR3 sequence (DNA): TGCGCCAGCAGCTTTACGGACAGTCTAAATGAGCAGTTCTTC.

The V and J genes are TRBV6-1 and TRBJ1-1; TRBD1 agrees at 10 bases. Per germline, CDR1 MNHNS and CDR2 SASEGT. This CDR3 contains 15 residues. V was clipped by 7 bases and J by 3 bases; unmatched bases: 8. The CDR3 DNA reads TGTGCCAGCACCATAACCGGGACAGGGGACACTGAAGCTTTCTTT. Translation: CASTITGTGDTEAFF.

J is TRBJ1-2 and V is TRBV19, with no clear D. Germline-derived CDR1 and CDR2 are LNHDA and SQIVND (reference sequence). V gave up 1 base and J gave up 6 bases, with 15 bases separating them. This CDR3 is built from 15 residues. The CDR3 bases are TGTGCCAGTAGTATAGTGCAGGCCAGTCACGATGGCTACACCTTC. Encoded protein: CASSIVQASHDGYTF.

The chain recombines TRBV5-1 with TRBJ2-2; D remains ambiguous. This CDR3 has 14 residues. CDR1 and CDR2 (germline): SGHRS, YFSETQ. Trimming removed 1 base from V and 4 bases from J, with 8 bases in between. This chain's CDR3 is CASSLWLGTGELFF. DNA for the CDR3: TGCGCCAGCAGCTTGTGGTTAGGCACCGGGGAGCTGTTTTTT.

The rearrangement links TRBV7-2 to TRBJ1-1; no definite D call. Trimming took 1 base from V and 5 from J, leaving 14 bases between them. CDR3 length: 15 residues. CDR1 is SGHTA and CDR2 is FQGNSA in the germline V gene. DNA of the CDR3: TGTGCCAGCAGCTTAGGGGTGGGCGCAAGGACTGAAGCTTTCTTT. This codes for CASSLGVGARTEAFF. Using reference TRBV7-2 and TRBJ1-1 for the parts outside the CDR3, the full variable domain is GAGVSQSPSNKVTEKGKDVELRCDPISGHTALYWYRQSLGQGLEFLIYFQGNSAPDKSGLPSDRFSAERTGGSVSTLTIQRTQQEDSAVYLCASSLGVGARTEAFFGQGTRLTVV.

This rearrangement joins TRBV4-1 to TRBJ2-3, with 10 bases lining up with TRBD2. The V segment lost 0 bases and the J segment 2 bases; nucleotides outside the gene matches: 11. Germline lookup yields CDR1 MGHRA and CDR2 YSYEKL. The CDR3 runs to 19 residues. The CDR3 bases are TGCGCCAGCAGCCAAGATGGGGCCTCAGCGGGAGGGCCCACAGATACGCAGTATTTT. Protein sequence: CASSQDGASAGGPTDTQYF.

The gene calls are TRBV4-1 and TRBJ1-3; D is undetermined. Germline loops: CDR1 MGHRA, CDR2 YSYEKL. V was pared by 0 bases and J by 0 bases, with 12 bases between. The CDR3 contains 17 residues. The CDR3 DNA sequence: TGCGCCAGCAGCCAAGAAGAATGGTTGGCCTCTGGAAACACCATATATTTT. This translates into CASSQEEWLASGNTIYF.

This sequence joins TRBV19 and TRBJ2-1, with TRBD2 identical over 8 bases. The V and J ends lost 6 bases and 7 bases, in that order; junction bases with no gene match: 8. Germline lookup yields CDR1 LNHDA and CDR2 SQIVND (reference sequence). There are 14 residues in the CDR3. This CDR3 reads CASSRGLVENEQFF. In nucleotides, the CDR3 is TGTGCCAGTAGCCGGGGACTAGTAGAGAATGAGCAGTTCTTC.

The V call is TRBV27, the J call TRBJ1-1, with D perhaps matching TRBD1 (6 bases). V dropped 4 bases and J dropped 1 base, with 19 bases sitting between them. Germline V lookup: CDR1 MNHEY, CDR2 SMNVEV (reference sequence). The CDR3 has 17 residues. This chain's CDR3 is CASSYSLPGHTNTEAFF. CDR3 coding DNA: TGTGCCAGCAGTTACTCCCTCCCGGGACACACGAACACTGAAGCTTTCTTT.

This clone has only one observation. The V and J genes are TRBV25-1 and TRBJ2-2; D may correspond to TRBD1 or TRBD2 (5 bases each). The CDR3 length is 13 residues. The germline CDR1 and CDR2 sequences are MGHDK and SYGVNS. Deletions cut 6 bases from V and 6 bases from J, with 11 bases between. Written as DNA, the CDR3 is TGTGCCAGCAGGCGTCAGGGAGCCGGGGAGCTGTTTTTT. As protein: CASRRQGAGELFF.

This chain connects TRBV19 to TRBJ1-2; D gene ambiguous. The V end was cut by 3 bases, the J end by 2 bases, with 13 bases between. CDR1 is LNHDA, CDR2 SQIVND, per germline (reference sequence). This CDR3 has 15 residues. The CDR3 DNA sequence: TGTGCCAGTAGTATCCTCTTGGCGGGAAACTATGGCTACACCTTC. It codes for CASSILLAGNYGYTF.

This clone has a handful of counts. The chain couples TRBV30 to TRBJ1-4, with 9 nucleotides matching TRBD1. Germline loops: CDR1 GTSNPN, CDR2 SVGIG (reference sequence). CDR3 length equals 16 residues. The V and J ends lost 4 bases and 3 bases, in that order; junction bases with no gene match: 9. The CDR3 DNA follows: TGTGCCTGGAACGCACAGGGGGCGCTGGCTAATGAAAAACTGTTTTTT. Translated: CAWNAQGALANEKLFF. Together with reference TRBV30 and TRBJ1-4, the CDR3 gives the full variable domain: SQTIHQWPATLVQPVGSPLSLECTVEGTSNPNLYWYRQAAGRGLQLLFYSVGIGQISSEVPQNLSASRPQDRQFILSSKKLLLSDSGFYLCAWNAQGALANEKLFFGSGTQLSVL.

The chain employs TRBV11-3 and TRBJ1-1, with 7 bases lining up with TRBD1. V shed 3 bases, J shed 1 base, and the junction held 5 bases outside the gene matches. Germline values: CDR1 SGHNT, CDR2 YENEEA. This CDR3 is 15 amino acids long. This chain's CDR3 is CASSFAGTENTEAFF. CDR3 sequence (DNA): TGTGCCAGCAGCTTCGCCGGGACAGAGAACACTGAAGCTTTCTTT.

The V call is TRBV4-1, the J call TRBJ1-5; the D is unclear. Germline V gene lookup returns CDR1 MGHRA and CDR2 YSYEKL. Trimming removed 1 base from V and 6 bases from J, with 10 bases in between. CDR3 size: 14 residues. For the CDR3, the DNA is TGCGCCAGCAGCCAAGCCAGTGGCGGTCAGCCCCAGCATTTT. Translation gives CASSQASGGQPQHF.

This clone was seen many times. Other DNA sequences in this specimen translate into the identical CDR3. V and J are TRBV6-1 and TRBJ1-1, with D tentatively TRBD1 (6 bases). Germline-derived CDR1 and CDR2 are MNHNS and SASEGT. This CDR3 region has 15 residues. V was trimmed by 6 bases and J by 4 bases, leaving 18 bases between them. CDR3 protein: CASSPIAGEGTEAFF. CDR3 in DNA: TGTGCCAGCAGCCCCATTGCAGGGGAGGGCACTGAAGCTTTCTTT.

This clone was seen just once. The CDR3 bases are TGTGCCAGCAGTGCCCAGGCGCGCAATCAGCCCCAGCATTTT. It encodes CASSAQARNQPQHF. V and J are TRBV2 and TRBJ1-5; no clear D. V was shortened by 4 bases and J by 2 bases, with 9 bases between the two germline ends. The germline V gene encodes CDR1 SNHLY and CDR2 FYNNEI. This CDR3 spans 14 amino acids.

The chain links TRBV1 to TRBJ2-1; the DNA was not compared with TRBD2, the D call given in the table. TRBV1 is described as a pseudogene. The CDR3 extends over 16 amino acids. The chain's CDR3 is CTSSQGEQRNYNEQFF. CDR3 DNA sequence: TGCACCAGCAGCCAAGGTGAGCAGCGGAATTACAATGAGCAGTTCTTC.

This chain uses TRBV10-3 with TRBJ2-3, with D tentatively TRBD1 (6 bases). V gave up 4 bases and J gave up 1 base, with 12 bases separating them. Germline V gives CDR1 ENHRY, CDR2 SYGVKD. This CDR3 spans 15 amino acids. In DNA, the CDR3 is TGTGCCATCAGTGGACAGGTTGGGGGCACAGATACGCAGTATTTT. It translates to CAISGQVGGTDTQYF.

V is TRBV28 and J is TRBJ2-1, with a possible D match to TRBD2 (6 bases). This CDR3 contains 15 residues. Germline CDR1 is MDHEN and CDR2 is SYDVKM. Trimming shortened V by 2 bases and J by 2 bases, and 10 bases separated the two germline ends. In DNA, the CDR3 is TGTGCCAGCAGTTTACTGGCGGGGCCCTACAATGAGCAGTTCTTC. It specifies CASSLLAGPYNEQFF.

The V gene is TRBV7-2, the J gene TRBJ1-1; tentatively, D is TRBD1 (6 bases). Germline CDR1 reads SGHTA; CDR2 reads FQGNSA. CDR3 length: 14 residues. The V gene lost 3 bases and the J gene lost 12 bases, with 20 bases spanning the gap. In nucleotides, the CDR3 is TGTGCCAGCAGCTTCGTGGGGGCAGAAATCGAAACTTTCTTT. It specifies CASSFVGAEIETFF.

The chain recombines TRBV2 with TRBJ2-1; 10 nucleotides align to TRBD2. This CDR3 spans 15 amino acids. Trimming removed 7 bases from V and 4 bases from J; junction bases left unmatched: 7. CDR1 is SNHLY and CDR2 is FYNNEI in the germline V gene. The CDR3 loop reads CASIVAGGTYNEQFF. CDR3 in DNA: TGTGCCAGCATTGTAGCGGGAGGCACATACAATGAGCAGTTCTTC.

This clone was seen more than once but under ten times. The chain has TRBV2 and TRBJ1-2, with 10 bases identical to TRBD1. Germline V CDR1 and CDR2: SNHLY, FYNNEI. CDR3 length: 13 amino acids. Trimming cost V 6 bases and J 5 bases; bases outside gene matches: 3. CDR3 bases: TGTGCCAGCAGGTGGACAGGGGGGTATGGCTACACCTTC. Translating gives CASRWTGGYGYTF.